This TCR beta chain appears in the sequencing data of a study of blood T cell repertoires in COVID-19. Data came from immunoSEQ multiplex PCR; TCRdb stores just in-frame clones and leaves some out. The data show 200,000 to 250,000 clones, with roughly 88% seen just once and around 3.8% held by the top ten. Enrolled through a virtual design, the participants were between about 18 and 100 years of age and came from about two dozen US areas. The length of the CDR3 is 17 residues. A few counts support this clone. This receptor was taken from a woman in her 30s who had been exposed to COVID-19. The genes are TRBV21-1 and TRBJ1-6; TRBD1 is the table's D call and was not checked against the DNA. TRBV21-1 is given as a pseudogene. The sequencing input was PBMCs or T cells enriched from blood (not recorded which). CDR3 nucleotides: TGTGCCAGACTTACACGCGGGACAGCTCAATATAATTCACCCCTCCACTTT. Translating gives CARLTRGTAQYNSPLHF.